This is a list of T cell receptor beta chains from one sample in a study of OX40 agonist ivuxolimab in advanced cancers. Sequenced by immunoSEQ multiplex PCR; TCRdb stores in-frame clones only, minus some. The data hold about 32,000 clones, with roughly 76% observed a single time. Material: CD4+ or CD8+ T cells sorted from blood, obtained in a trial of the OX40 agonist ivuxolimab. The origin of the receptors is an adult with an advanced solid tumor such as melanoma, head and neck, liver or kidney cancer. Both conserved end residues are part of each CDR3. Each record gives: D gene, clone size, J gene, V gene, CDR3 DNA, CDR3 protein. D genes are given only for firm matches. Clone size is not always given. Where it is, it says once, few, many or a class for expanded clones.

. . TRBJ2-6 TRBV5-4 TGTGCCAGCAGCTCCCGGACGGATGGGGCCAACGTCCTGACTTTC CASSSRTDGANVLTF
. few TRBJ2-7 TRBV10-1 TGCGCCAGCAGTTCCGACGGATCCTACGAGCAGTACTTC CASSSDGSYEQYF
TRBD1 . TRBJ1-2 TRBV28 TGTGCCAGCTTGCCGAACAGGGGTCGGAACTATGGCTACACCTTC CASLPNRGRNYGYTF
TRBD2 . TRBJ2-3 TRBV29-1 TGCAGCGCTGAGACGACTAGCGGGGCCCCAGATACGCAGTATTTT CSAETTSGAPDTQYF
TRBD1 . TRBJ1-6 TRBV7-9 TGTGCCAGCAGCTTCAGGGGGGAATCTTCACCCCTCCACTTT CASSFRGESSPLHF
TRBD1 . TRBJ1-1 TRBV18 TGTGCCAGCTCACCTAACCAGGGGGCAAGTCTTACTGAAGCTTTCTTT CASSPNQGASLTEAFF
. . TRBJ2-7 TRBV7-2 TGTGCCAGCAGCTTAACCGAAGCGTTTTTCACCTACGAGCAGTACTTC CASSLTEAFFTYEQYF
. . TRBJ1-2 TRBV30 TGTGCCTGGAGTGTCTGGGGGGTCAGAGCTAACTATGGCTACACCTTC CAWSVWGVRANYGYTF
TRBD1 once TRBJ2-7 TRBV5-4 TGTGCCAGCAGCTTGTGGGGCGACAGGGGTTTTGACGAGCAGTACTTC CASSLWGDRGFDEQYF
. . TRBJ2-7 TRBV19 TGTGCCAGTAGTTCCCGACGGAGCTCCTACGAGCAGTACTTC CASSSRRSSYEQYF
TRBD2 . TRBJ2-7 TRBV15 TGTGCCACCAGCAGGGGAGGGGCGCCGTACGAGCAGTACTTC CATSRGGAPYEQYF
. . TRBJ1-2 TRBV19 TGTGCCAGTAGCTTGGCCGTGTTCGGGAACTATGGCTACACCTTC CASSLAVFGNYGYTF
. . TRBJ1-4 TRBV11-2 TGTGCCAGCAGCTTATCGGGACACCCGAACGCGTTTTTT CASSLSGHPNAFF
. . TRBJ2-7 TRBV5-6 TGTGCCAGCAGCCTCCGGGGCGGGGAGGGGGTCTACGAGCAGTACTTC CASSLRGGEGVYEQYF
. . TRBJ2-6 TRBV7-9 TGTGCCAGCAGCCCCCAAGGCTCTGGGGCCAACGTCCTGACTTTC CASSPQGSGANVLTF
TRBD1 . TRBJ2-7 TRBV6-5 TGTGCCAGCAGTTACCGGGACAGGGCCGAGCAGTACTTC CASSYRDRAEQYF
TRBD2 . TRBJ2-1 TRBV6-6 TGTGCCAGCAGGTTAGCGGGAGGGTCCTACAATGAGCAGTTCTTC CASRLAGGSYNEQFF
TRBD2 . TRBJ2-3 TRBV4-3 TGCGCCAGCAGCCGATGGGGACCTAGCGGGGGGGCCAGAGATACGCAGTATTTT CASSRWGPSGGARDTQYF
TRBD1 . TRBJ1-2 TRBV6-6 TGTGCCAGCAGTTCTGGGACAGGGGCGAGTGGCTACACCTTC CASSSGTGASGYTF
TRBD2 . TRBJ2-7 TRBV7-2 TGTGCCAGCAGCTACCGAGGACTAGCTGCCGAGCAGTACTTC CASSYRGLAAEQYF
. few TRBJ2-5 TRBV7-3 TGTGCCAGCAGCTTATCGAGAGGGCCACAAGAGACCCAGTACTTC CASSLSRGPQETQYF
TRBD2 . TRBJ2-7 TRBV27 TGTGCCAGCAGAGGACTAGCGGGGAGGGCCTCCTACGAGCAGTACTTC CASRGLAGRASYEQYF
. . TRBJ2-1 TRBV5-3 TGTGCCAGAAGGTTATGGTGGGGCAGGGCGGAGGACAATGAGCAGTTCTTC CARRLWWGRAEDNEQFF
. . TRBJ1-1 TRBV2 TGTGCCAGCAGTTATTACAGGGAGAACACTGAAGCTTTCTTT CASSYYRENTEAFF
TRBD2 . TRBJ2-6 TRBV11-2 TGTGCCAGCAGCTTAACTAGCGGGAGAGGTGGGGCCAACGTCCTGACTTTC CASSLTSGRGGANVLTF
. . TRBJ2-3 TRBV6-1 TGTGCCGGGACCGGGTTCACAGATACGCAGTATTTT CAGTGFTDTQYF
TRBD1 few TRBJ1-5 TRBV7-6 TGTGCCAGCAGCTTAGGATTTGGGACAGGGGGATATAGCAATCAGCCCCAGCATTTT CASSLGFGTGGYSNQPQHF
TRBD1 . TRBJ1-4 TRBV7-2 TGTGCCAGCAGCCGAGATGGGGTCGGGACAGGCGCAAAACTGTTTTTT CASSRDGVGTGAKLFF
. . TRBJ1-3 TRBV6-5 TGTGCCAGCAGGACTGGAAACACCATATATTTT CASRTGNTIYF
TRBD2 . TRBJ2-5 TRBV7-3 TGTGCCAGCAGCAAAAATGTGGGACTAGCGGGAGGAGAGACCCAGTACTTC CASSKNVGLAGGETQYF
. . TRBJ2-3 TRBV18 TGTGCCAGCTCACCACCCTCAGCTCCTAGCACAGATACGCAGTATTTT CASSPPSAPSTDTQYF
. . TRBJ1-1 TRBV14 TGTGCCAGCAGCCAAGATTTATTGGGTGGCACTGAAGCTTTCTTT CASSQDLLGGTEAFF
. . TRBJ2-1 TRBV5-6 TGTGCCAGCAGCTTGGTACAGAACAATGAGCAGTTCTTC CASSLVQNNEQFF
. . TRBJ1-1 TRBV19 TGTGCCAGTAGCCCCCAGATGGGGGGCACTGAAGCTTTCTTT CASSPQMGGTEAFF
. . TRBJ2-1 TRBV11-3 TGTGCCAGCAGTTTCAACCGGGTTTCCTACAATGAGCAGTTCTTC CASSFNRVSYNEQFF
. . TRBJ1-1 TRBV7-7 TGTGCTAGCAGCTTAGCACAGAACACTGAAGCTTTCTTT CASSLAQNTEAFF
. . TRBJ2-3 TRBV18 TGTGCCAGCTCACCAGCCACAGATACGCAGTATTTT CASSPATDTQYF
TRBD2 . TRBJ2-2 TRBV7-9 TGTGCCAGCAGCTTTCTGGCGGGAGCCCTCCCGGGCACCGGGGAGCTGTTTTTT CASSFLAGALPGTGELFF
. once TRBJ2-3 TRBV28 TGTGCCAGCAGTTTGTCTGGAGATCAGGCAGATACGCAGTATTTT CASSLSGDQADTQYF
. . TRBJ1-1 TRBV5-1 TGCGCCAGCAGCTTGGTCCAGCAGAACACTGAAGCTTTCTTT CASSLVQQNTEAFF
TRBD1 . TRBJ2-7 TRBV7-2 TGTGCCAGCAGCTCAGACCGGGACAGGGGAAACGAGCAGTACTTC CASSSDRDRGNEQYF
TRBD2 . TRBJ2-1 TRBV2 TGTGCCAGCAGGCTAGCGGTATTCAATGAGCAGTTCTTC CASRLAVFNEQFF
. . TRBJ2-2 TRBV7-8 TGTGCCAGCAGCTTAGGCGGCGGGCTAGCAAACACCGGGGAGCTGTTTTTT CASSLGGGLANTGELFF
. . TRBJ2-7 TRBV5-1 TGCGCCAGCAGCTTGGCTGAAACCGGGGGTTTCGAGCAGTACTTC CASSLAETGGFEQYF
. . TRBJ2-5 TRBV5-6 TGTGCCAGCAGCTTGGCCAACTGGGGTAGGGAGACCCAGTACTTC CASSLANWGRETQYF
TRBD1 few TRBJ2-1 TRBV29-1 TGCAGCGTCCCTCTGGGGGACAGGGGGGATGAGCAGTTCTTC CSVPLGDRGDEQFF
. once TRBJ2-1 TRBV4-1 TGCGACACCACACGTGAGCAGTTCTTC CDTTREQFF
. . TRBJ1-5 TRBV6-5 TGTGCCAGCAGTTCGGAATCCTATCAGCCCCAGCATTTT CASSSESYQPQHF
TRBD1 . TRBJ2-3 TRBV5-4 TGTGCCAGCAGCTGGGGACAGGTGAACACAGATACGCAGTATTTT CASSWGQVNTDTQYF
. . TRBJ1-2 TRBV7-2 TGTGCCAGCAGCTTAAGGCGGCAGGGTTTCTACACCTTC CASSLRRQGFYTF
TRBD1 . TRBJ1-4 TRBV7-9 TGTGCCAGCAGCTCCAGCGATGGGACAGTGGGCGAAAAACTGTTTTTT CASSSSDGTVGEKLFF
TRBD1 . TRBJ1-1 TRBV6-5 TGTGCCAGCAGTTTACAGGGGGCTAACACTGAAGCTTTCTTT CASSLQGANTEAFF
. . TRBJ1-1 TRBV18 TGTGCCAGCTCCCCCGACCGGGGGGCGGTGTGGACTGAAGCTTTCTTT CASSPDRGAVWTEAFF
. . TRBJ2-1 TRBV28 TGTGCCAGCAGTTTAAGCCCGACTAGACGGGGTAGACGGGGTGAGCAGTTCTTC CASSLSPTRRGRRGEQFF
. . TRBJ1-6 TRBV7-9 TGTGCCAGCAGCTTAGGTCAGGTTAATTCACCCCTCCACTTT CASSLGQVNSPLHF